This T cell receptor (beta chain) is drawn from a study of CD8 T cells in ankylosing spondylitis. This clonotype has a count of ten or more. Its antigen is unidentified. TCRdb called the 5' RACE reads again in MiXCR, with one record for every CDR3 protein. Of approximately 240,000 distinct CDR3 sequences in the sample, under 12% are singletons; the top ten hold 2% to 3%. Findings and limits, study-wide: In ankylosing spondylitis blood, a motif of roughly 8 highly homologous TCR beta variants appeared characteristic. Reported data indicate significant enrichment of disease-linked clones within matched ankylosing spondylitis synovial fluid.

Germline V CDR1 and CDR2: SGHRS, YFSETQ. This CDR3 has 15 amino acids. The J segment lost 2 bases and the V segment lost 0 bases, leaving 1 base of the junction unmatched. The rearrangement uses TRBV5-1 and TRBJ2-2; 7 positions agree with TRBD2. The TCR originated in a male donor with ankylosing spondylitis or in good health (not recorded which). The sample comprised blood, either unsorted or a sorted T cell fraction (not recorded which). This chain's CDR3 is CASSLGGSNTGELFF. DNA of the CDR3: TGCGCCAGCAGCTTGGGCGGGAGTAACACCGGGGAGCTGTTTTTT. Full variable domain (outside the CDR3, taken from reference TRBV5-1 and TRBJ2-2): KAGVTQTPRYLIKTRGQQVTLSCSPISGHRSVSWYQQTPGQGLQFLFEYFSETQRNKGNFPGRFSGRQFSNSRSEMNVSTLELGDSALYLCASSLGGSNTGELFFGEGSRLTVL.